The rows below give T cell receptor beta chains drawn from one sample of a study of blood T cell repertoires in COVID-19. Repertoires were generated with immunoSEQ multiplex PCR, while TCRdb's copy carries only in-frame clones and drops some. The sample carries about 180,000 clones, roughly 80% recorded once. Input material: PBMCs or T cells enriched from blood (not recorded which). The receptors stem from a man aged 55 to 70 who had been exposed to COVID-19. Both conserved end residues are part of each CDR3. Each record gives: clone size, J gene, D gene, V gene, CDR3 DNA, CDR3 protein. D genes are given only for firm matches. Size is stated for part of the rows, as once, few or many counts, or as a class when the clone is expanded.

once | TRBJ1-4 | . | TRBV7-9 | TGTGCCAGCCGCCCTCCGGCAACTAATGAAAAACTGTTTTTT | CASRPPATNEKLFF
. | TRBJ2-1 | . | TRBV7-8 | TGTGCCAGCAGCCCCAGGGACACAGATTACAATGAGCAGTTCTTC | CASSPRDTDYNEQFF
. | TRBJ2-6 | . | TRBV7-9 | TGTGCCAGCAGCTTAGGGGAGGCTGGGGCCAACGTCCTGACTTTC | CASSLGEAGANVLTF
. | TRBJ2-1 | TRBD2 | TRBV7-2 | TGTGCCAGCAGCCCGAGGGGGAGCGGGAGGTTCGACAATGAGCAGTTCTTC | CASSPRGSGRFDNEQFF
. | TRBJ2-5 | TRBD2 | TRBV14 | TGTGCCAGCAGCCAGGGACTAGCGGGAGCTGGAGAGACCCAGTACTTC | CASSQGLAGAGETQYF
. | TRBJ2-2 | TRBD2 | TRBV9 | TGTGCCAGCAGCCACCTACGTGGGAGGGTAGGAAACACCGGGGAGCTGTTTTTT | CASSHLRGRVGNTGELFF
. | TRBJ2-5 | . | TRBV4-1 | TGCGCCAGCAGCCAAGTATCCGCAGGGCGGGAGACCCAGTACTTC | CASSQVSAGRETQYF
. | TRBJ2-5 | TRBD2 | TRBV24-1 | TGTGCCACCAGTGGCACCGGGGAGCGGGGCTGGAGGACCCAGTACTTC | CATSGTGERGWRTQYF
. | TRBJ1-3 | . | TRBV16 | TGTGCCAGCAGCCAATCGACAGGAGTCGGAAACACCATATATTTT | CASSQSTGVGNTIYF
. | TRBJ2-1 | TRBD1 | TRBV30 | TGTGCCTGGAGTGTACCAGTCCAGGGGGACCCCTACAATGAGCAGTTCTTC | CAWSVPVQGDPYNEQFF
. | TRBJ1-2 | . | TRBV5-6 | TGTGCCAGCAGCTTGATTGGCGGCTACACCTTC | CASSLIGGYTF
. | TRBJ1-5 | . | TRBV18 | TGTGCCAGCTCACGAGCAGGGGTTAATCAGCCCCAGCATTTT | CASSRAGVNQPQHF
. | TRBJ1-1 | . | TRBV24-1 | TGTGCCACCAGTGCGGGACAGAACACTGAAGCTTTCTTT | CATSAGQNTEAFF
few | TRBJ1-2 | . | TRBV19 | TGTGCCAGTAGTCCACCGGGACTGACCAACTATGGCTACACCTTC | CASSPPGLTNYGYTF
. | TRBJ2-5 | . | TRBV19 | TGTGCCAGTAGTATAGATAAATCGACAGTCTACCAAGAGACCCAGTACTTC | CASSIDKSTVYQETQYF
. | TRBJ1-4 | TRBD1 | TRBV4-1 | TGCGCCAGCAGCCAAGATAAGGCCGGGACAGGTGCAACTAATGAAAAACTGTTTTTT | CASSQDKAGTGATNEKLFF
. | TRBJ1-1 | TRBD1 | TRBV24-1 | TGTGCCACCAGTGACCGCGGACAGGCCTTTCCGGGAGCTTTCTTT | CATSDRGQAFPGAFF
. | TRBJ1-4 | . | TRBV7-2 | TGTGCCAGCAGCTTAGTTCATTCGGGGGGTGAAAAACTGTTTTTT | CASSLVHSGGEKLFF
once | TRBJ1-1 | . | TRBV11-3 | TGTGCCAGCAGCCCCACTCGAACGAACACTGAAGCTTTCTTT | CASSPTRTNTEAFF
. | TRBJ1-1 | TRBD1 | TRBV29-1 | TGCAGCGGGGGACAGTCCCCCACTGAAGCTTTCTTT | CSGGQSPTEAFF
. | TRBJ1-2 | . | TRBV27 | TGTGCCAGCAGTCCGCGGACAGACTATGGCTACACCTTC | CASSPRTDYGYTF
many | TRBJ1-3 | TRBD1 | TRBV9 | TGTGCCAGCAGCGTAGCTCCCCGGACAGGGGCTTCTGGAAACACCATATATTTT | CASSVAPRTGASGNTIYF
once | TRBJ2-7 | . | TRBV21-1 | TGTGCCAGCAGCAACGAAATAAAAGGGGGCACGAGCTCCTACGAGCAGTACTTC | CASSNEIKGGTSSYEQYF
. | TRBJ1-5 | . | TRBV7-9 | TGTGCCAGCAGCTTAAGGACAGCGGACCAGCCCCAGCATTTT | CASSLRTADQPQHF
once | TRBJ2-1 | . | TRBV18 | TGTGCCAGCTCGCGTATAGCGGTAACCTACAATGAGCAGTTCTTC | CASSRIAVTYNEQFF
. | TRBJ1-2 | . | TRBV5-5 | TGTGCCAGCAGCTTGGACCCAGGGTATGGCTACACCTTC | CASSLDPGYGYTF
few | TRBJ2-7 | . | TRBV29-1 | TGCAGCGCGCAGGAGGGGACCTACGAGCAGTACTTC | CSAQEGTYEQYF
. | TRBJ2-7 | . | TRBV21-1 | TGTGCCAGCAGCTGCGCACCTCGGACTAGCACAAAAAAGGGGGACTACGAGCAGTACTTC | CASSCAPRTSTKKGDYEQYF
. | TRBJ2-7 | TRBD2 | TRBV19 | TGTGCCAGTAGTATCACCGGGACTAGCGTTTACGAGCAGTACTTC | CASSITGTSVYEQYF
. | TRBJ2-7 | TRBD1 | TRBV5-1 | TGCGCCAGCAGCTTGGGGACAGGGGGCTACGAGCAGTACTTC | CASSLGTGGYEQYF
. | TRBJ2-5 | . | TRBV3-1/TRBV3-2 | TGTGCCAGCAGCCAAGCGGGAGACCAAGAGACCCAGTACTTC | CASSQAGDQETQYF
. | TRBJ2-7 | . | TRBV12-3/TRBV12-4 | TGTGCCAGCAGTCAGCATGGGGGGGAGCAGTACTTC | CASSQHGGEQYF
. | TRBJ1-2 | TRBD1 | TRBV29-1 | TGCAGCGGAGCTCTACTGACAGGGGGGGGTGGCTACACCTTC | CSGALLTGGGGYTF
. | TRBJ1-1 | TRBD1 | TRBV25-1 | TGTGCCAGCGCCAGACAGGGGATGAACACTGAAGCTTTCTTT | CASARQGMNTEAFF
. | TRBJ1-5 | . | TRBV28 | TGTGCCAGCAGTTTTCTACAGGGATATCAGCCCCAGCATTTT | CASSFLQGYQPQHF
once | TRBJ2-1 | TRBD2 | TRBV19 | TGTGCCAGTAGTATAGATCTAACCGGGGGGGTAGTCTTC | CASSIDLTGGVVF
. | TRBJ2-1 | . | TRBV7-2 | TGTGCCAGCAGATCGGGGGTAGCTAATGAGCAGTTCTTC | CASRSGVANEQFF
. | TRBJ2-3 | TRBD2 | TRBV6-4 | TGTGCCAGCAGTTTACTAGCGACCCGCACAGATACGCAGTATTTT | CASSLLATRTDTQYF
. | TRBJ2-1 | TRBD1 | TRBV29-1 | TGCAGCGCCCTGGACAGGGGTGGTTACAATGAGCAGTTCTTC | CSALDRGGYNEQFF
. | TRBJ1-2 | TRBD1 | TRBV28 | TGTGCCAGCAGTTCCTCTCTGATAACAGGGGACACCTTC | CASSSSLITGDTF
. | TRBJ1-5 | . | TRBV28 | TGTGCCAGCAGTTTAGAGCCTCAGCCCCAGCATTTT | CASSLEPQPQHF
once | TRBJ2-7 | . | TRBV11-2 | TGTGCCAGCAGCTTAACTCACTCTGCGGAGTTCTCCTACGAGCAGTACTTC | CASSLTHSAEFSYEQYF
few | TRBJ1-1 | TRBD1 | TRBV2 | TGTGCCAGCAGGGCAGGGGGCACTGAAGCTTTCTTT | CASRAGGTEAFF
once | TRBJ2-2 | TRBD2 | TRBV29-1 | TGCAGCGTTGGACTAGCGGCCACCGGGGAGCTGTTTTTT | CSVGLAATGELFF
. | TRBJ2-1 | TRBD2 | TRBV27 | TGTGCCAGCAGTTGGACTAGCGGGACGTCCTCCTACAATGAGCAGTTCTTC | CASSWTSGTSSYNEQFF
once | TRBJ2-1 | TRBD2 | TRBV7-9 | TGTGCCAGCAGCGTAGGACTAGCGGGAGGTAGAGATGAGCAGTTCTTC | CASSVGLAGGRDEQFF
. | TRBJ2-1 | . | TRBV29-1 | TGCAGCGTTGAAGAGTATCGGAGACTTACGTTGAATGAGCAGTTCTTC | CSVEEYRRLTLNEQFF